This TCR beta chain was sequenced in a study of blood T cell repertoires in COVID-19. The CDR3 extends over 15 amino acids. V was pared by 1 base and J by 4 bases, with 10 bases between. Germline V gives CDR1 SEHNR, CDR2 FQNEAQ (reference sequence). This table comes from immunoSEQ multiplex PCR, and its TCRdb copy is limited to in-frame clones, with some not included. The sample contains a few hundred thousand clones, approximately 78% of which appear only once. This TCR derives from an older woman with COVID-19, enrolled during active disease. Source material: peripheral blood. The chain couples TRBV7-9 to TRBJ1-4; D ambiguous. CDR3 sequence reads: CASSLVTVINEKLFF. For the CDR3, the DNA is TGTGCCAGCAGCTTAGTAACAGTGATTAATGAAAAACTGTTTTTT.